Listed below are T cell receptor beta chains from one sample, sequenced in a study of breast tumors, draining lymph nodes, adjacent tissues. TCRdb called the multiplex PCR reads again in MiXCR, with one record for every CDR3 protein. The sample holds 150,000 to 200,000 distinct CDR3 sequences, 33% seen once. Sequences were obtained from axillary lymph node tissue. These receptors all come from a female donor with breast cancer. Some clones in this sample may be carry-over from other donors' samples. Both conserved end residues are part of each CDR3. D genes are given only for firm matches. Part of the rows lack a size; the others show once, few, many or a class for expanded clones.

d_call: NA; clone_size: many; j_call: TRBJ2-7; v_call: TRBV11-2; cdr3_aa: CASSLGARYEQYF; cdr3_nt: TGTGCCAGCAGCTTAGGGGCTCGGTACGAGCAGTACTTC
d_call: NA; clone_size: few; j_call: TRBJ1-1; v_call: TRBV7-8; cdr3_aa: CASSPPGGPVEGDTEAFF; cdr3_nt: TGTGCCAGCAGCCCCCCGGGGGGCCCGGTTGAGGGTGACACTGAAGCTTTCTTT
d_call: TRBD1; clone_size: many; j_call: TRBJ1-6; v_call: TRBV2; cdr3_aa: CASGDRVAYNSPLHF; cdr3_nt: TGTGCCAGCGGCGACAGGGTGGCATATAATTCACCCCTCCACTTT
d_call: NA; clone_size: many; j_call: TRBJ2-3; v_call: TRBV5-6; cdr3_aa: CASSLVRTTDTQYF; cdr3_nt: TGTGCCAGCAGCTTGGTAAGGACCACAGATACGCAGTATTTT
d_call: TRBD1; clone_size: NA; j_call: TRBJ2-2; v_call: TRBV2; cdr3_aa: CASTRGDRENTGELFF; cdr3_nt: TGTGCCAGCACTAGAGGGGACAGGGAAAACACCGGGGAGCTGTTTTTT
d_call: TRBD2; clone_size: many; j_call: TRBJ2-1; v_call: TRBV11-3; cdr3_aa: CASSFAGGIGEQFF; cdr3_nt: TGTGCCAGCAGCTTCGCGGGGGGTATAGGTGAGCAGTTCTTC
d_call: NA; clone_size: few; j_call: TRBJ1-5; v_call: TRBV28; cdr3_aa: CASSLVGSNQPQHF; cdr3_nt: TGTGCCAGCAGTTTAGTAGGGAGCAATCAGCCCCAGCATTTT
d_call: TRBD2; clone_size: many; j_call: TRBJ2-1; v_call: TRBV6-1; cdr3_aa: CASSGWSGSTEQFF; cdr3_nt: TGTGCCAGCAGCGGTTGGAGCGGGAGCACTGAGCAGTTCTTC
d_call: NA; clone_size: many; j_call: TRBJ2-1; v_call: TRBV27; cdr3_aa: CASSLSLEKQFF; cdr3_nt: TGTGCCAGCAGTTTATCCCTAGAAAAGCAGTTCTTC
d_call: TRBD1; clone_size: NA; j_call: TRBJ1-2; v_call: TRBV4-1; cdr3_aa: CASSQDAGGANYGYTF; cdr3_nt: TGCGCCAGCAGCCAAGATGCAGGGGGAGCTAACTATGGCTACACCTTC
d_call: TRBD1; clone_size: NA; j_call: TRBJ1-2; v_call: TRBV2; cdr3_aa: CASSGEDRAGYGYTF; cdr3_nt: TGTGCCAGCAGTGGAGAGGACAGGGCTGGCTATGGCTACACCTTC
d_call: TRBD2; clone_size: NA; j_call: TRBJ2-3; v_call: TRBV10-3; cdr3_aa: CAIRYTSEPTDTQYF; cdr3_nt: TGTGCCATCCGGTATACTAGCGAACCCACAGATACGCAGTATTTT
d_call: NA; clone_size: many; j_call: TRBJ1-6; v_call: TRBV9; cdr3_aa: CASSALQETSNSPLHF; cdr3_nt: TGTGCCAGCAGCGCCCTACAGGAAACCAGTAATTCACCCCTCCACTTT
d_call: NA; clone_size: many; j_call: TRBJ2-3; v_call: TRBV4-1; cdr3_aa: CASSQTNLDSTSTDTQYF; cdr3_nt: TGCGCCAGCAGCCAAACTAACCTCGACAGCACTAGCACAGATACGCAGTATTTT
d_call: TRBD2; clone_size: once; j_call: TRBJ2-7; v_call: TRBV20-1; cdr3_aa: CSARDLGGLAGSYEQYF; cdr3_nt: TGCAGTGCTAGAGATCTGGGAGGACTAGCGGGCTCCTACGAGCAGTACTTC
d_call: NA; clone_size: NA; j_call: TRBJ2-1; v_call: TRBV2; cdr3_aa: CASSEKGWRDEQFF; cdr3_nt: TGTGCCAGCAGTGAAAAGGGCTGGCGGGATGAGCAGTTCTTC
d_call: NA; clone_size: NA; j_call: TRBJ2-3; v_call: TRBV4-2; cdr3_aa: CASSQTGEGGADTQYF; cdr3_nt: TGTGCCAGCAGCCAAACCGGCGAGGGGGGCGCAGATACGCAGTATTTT
d_call: NA; clone_size: medium-sized; j_call: TRBJ1-5; v_call: TRBV2; cdr3_aa: CASSTDGNQPQHF; cdr3_nt: TGTGCCAGCAGTACGGACGGAAATCAGCCCCAGCATTTT
d_call: NA; clone_size: many; j_call: TRBJ1-5; v_call: TRBV10-2; cdr3_aa: CASSGGGTASGNQPQHF; cdr3_nt: TGCGCCAGCAGTGGGGGGGGGACGGCTTCGGGCAATCAGCCCCAGCATTTT
d_call: TRBD2; clone_size: NA; j_call: TRBJ2-7; v_call: TRBV20-1; cdr3_aa: CSARGRAGGTYGQYF; cdr3_nt: TGTAGTGCTAGAGGAAGAGCGGGGGGGACCTACGGGCAGTACTTC
d_call: NA; clone_size: NA; j_call: TRBJ1-6; v_call: TRBV7-8; cdr3_aa: CASSFYICSAFKPGTGNSPLHF; cdr3_nt: NA
d_call: NA; clone_size: many; j_call: TRBJ1-5; v_call: TRBV30; cdr3_aa: CAWSPWGTSNQPQHF; cdr3_nt: TGTGCCTGGAGCCCATGGGGGACTAGCAATCAGCCCCAGCATTTT
d_call: TRBD2; clone_size: many; j_call: TRBJ2-2; v_call: TRBV5-8; cdr3_aa: CASSPLRRGVTGELFF; cdr3_nt: TGTGCCAGCAGCCCGCTTAGGCGGGGGGTCACCGGGGAGCTGTTTTTT
d_call: NA; clone_size: NA; j_call: TRBJ1-3; v_call: TRBV10-1; cdr3_aa: CASSSGHDIGNTIYF; cdr3_nt: TGCGCCAGCAGCTCCGGACACGATATTGGAAACACCATATATTTT
d_call: NA; clone_size: many; j_call: TRBJ1-4; v_call: TRBV5-1; cdr3_aa: CASSLDSNEKLFF; cdr3_nt: TGCGCCAGCAGCTTGGACAGTAATGAAAAACTGTTTTTT
d_call: TRBD2; clone_size: many; j_call: TRBJ2-5; v_call: TRBV7-8; cdr3_aa: CASSGRGVPRETQYF; cdr3_nt: TGTGCCAGCAGCGGGCGGGGGGTCCCTAGAGAGACCCAGTACTTC
d_call: NA; clone_size: many; j_call: TRBJ1-1; v_call: TRBV29-1; cdr3_aa: CSVQSWGNTEAFF; cdr3_nt: TGCAGCGTCCAAAGTTGGGGGAACACTGAAGCTTTCTTT
d_call: NA; clone_size: NA; j_call: TRBJ2-2; v_call: TRBV11-3; cdr3_aa: CASSSQGPQGCANTGELFF; cdr3_nt: TGTGCCAGCAGCTCCCAGGGTCCCCAGGGCTGTGCGAACACCGGGGAGCTGTTTTTT
d_call: NA; clone_size: many; j_call: TRBJ2-5; v_call: TRBV20-1; cdr3_aa: CSARSESGWYQETQYF; cdr3_nt: TGCAGTGCTAGGTCCGAGAGCGGATGGTACCAAGAGACCCAGTACTTC
d_call: NA; clone_size: many; j_call: TRBJ2-1; v_call: TRBV15; cdr3_aa: CATSRDQAGAVEQFF; cdr3_nt: TGTGCCACCAGCAGAGATCAGGCGGGGGCCGTTGAGCAGTTCTTC
d_call: NA; clone_size: many; j_call: TRBJ2-1; v_call: TRBV7-9; cdr3_aa: CASSLGQRGNNEQFF; cdr3_nt: TGTGCCAGCAGCTTAGGACAAAGGGGAAACAATGAGCAGTTCTTC
d_call: TRBD2; clone_size: NA; j_call: TRBJ2-3; v_call: TRBV7-8; cdr3_aa: CASSALLAGVTDTQYF; cdr3_nt: TGTGCCAGCAGCGCCTTACTAGCGGGAGTCACAGATACGCAGTATTTT
d_call: TRBD2; clone_size: once; j_call: TRBJ2-4; v_call: TRBV6-6; cdr3_aa: CASRLAGIAKNVQYF; cdr3_nt: TGTGCCAGCAGGTTAGCGGGGATAGCCAAAAACGTTCAGTACTTC
d_call: NA; clone_size: NA; j_call: TRBJ2-7; v_call: TRBV12-3/TRBV12-4; cdr3_aa: CASRPAGVGHEQYF; cdr3_nt: TGTGCCAGCAGGCCAGCAGGGGTAGGCCACGAGCAGTACTTC
d_call: NA; clone_size: NA; j_call: TRBJ2-2; v_call: TRBV11-2; cdr3_aa: CASSLSRGLAAGELFF; cdr3_nt: TGTGCCAGCAGCTTATCCCGGGGGCTAGCGGCCGGGGAGCTGTTTTTT
d_call: TRBD1; clone_size: NA; j_call: TRBJ2-2; v_call: TRBV15; cdr3_aa: CATSRGTGDTGELFF; cdr3_nt: TGTGCCACCAGCAGGGGGACAGGGGACACCGGGGAGCTGTTTTTT
d_call: NA; clone_size: many; j_call: TRBJ2-1; v_call: TRBV20-1; cdr3_aa: CSARDRRNNEQFF; cdr3_nt: TGCAGTGCTAGAGATAGGCGAAACAATGAGCAGTTCTTC
d_call: NA; clone_size: many; j_call: TRBJ1-3; v_call: TRBV11-2; cdr3_aa: CASSFGLNTIYF; cdr3_nt: TGTGCCAGCAGCTTTGGGTTAAACACCATATATTTT
d_call: TRBD1; clone_size: many; j_call: TRBJ2-7; v_call: TRBV7-3; cdr3_aa: CASSLQGAREQYF; cdr3_nt: TGTGCCAGCAGCTTACAGGGGGCGAGGGAGCAGTACTTC
d_call: NA; clone_size: many; j_call: TRBJ1-6; v_call: TRBV28; cdr3_aa: CASLGGTTHSPLHF; cdr3_nt: TGTGCCAGCCTTGGGGGCACAACCCATTCACCCCTCCACTTT
d_call: NA; clone_size: many; j_call: TRBJ2-5; v_call: TRBV12-3/TRBV12-4; cdr3_aa: CASSRNQGKETQYF; cdr3_nt: TGTGCCAGCAGCCGTAACCAGGGGAAAGAGACCCAGTACTTC
d_call: TRBD2; clone_size: NA; j_call: TRBJ2-3; v_call: TRBV18; cdr3_aa: CASSLTSGTDTQYF; cdr3_nt: TGTGCCAGCTCACTCACTAGCGGCACAGATACGCAGTATTTT
d_call: TRBD2; clone_size: NA; j_call: TRBJ2-3; v_call: TRBV30; cdr3_aa: CAWSPPGGVSDTQYF; cdr3_nt: TGTGCCTGGAGTCCTCCGGGGGGAGTTTCAGATACGCAGTATTTT
d_call: TRBD1; clone_size: many; j_call: TRBJ2-3; v_call: TRBV4-2; cdr3_aa: CASSQEGGASTDTQYF; cdr3_nt: TGTGCCAGCAGCCAAGAAGGGGGCGCTAGCACAGATACGCAGTATTTT
d_call: NA; clone_size: NA; j_call: TRBJ2-1; v_call: TRBV28; cdr3_aa: CASSSQGRGTHNEQFF; cdr3_nt: TGTGCCAGCAGTTCCCAGGGACGGGGGACGCACAATGAGCAGTTCTTC
d_call: NA; clone_size: many; j_call: TRBJ2-7; v_call: TRBV11-2; cdr3_aa: CASNTAGISYEQYF; cdr3_nt: TGTGCCAGCAACACCGCCGGAATCTCCTACGAGCAGTACTTC
d_call: NA; clone_size: many; j_call: TRBJ1-4; v_call: TRBV20-1; cdr3_aa: CSATGPAQVEGRVEKLFF; cdr3_nt: TGCAGTGCTACCGGACCTGCCCAAGTTGAGGGGCGGGTTGAAAAACTGTTTTTT
d_call: NA; clone_size: many; j_call: TRBJ2-3; v_call: TRBV30; cdr3_aa: CAWSVGQGVTDTQYF; cdr3_nt: TGTGCCTGGAGTGTAGGCCAGGGAGTGACAGATACGCAGTATTTT
d_call: NA; clone_size: many; j_call: TRBJ2-7; v_call: TRBV10-2; cdr3_aa: CASRLGEQYF; cdr3_nt: TGCGCCAGCAGATTAGGGGAGCAGTACTTC
d_call: NA; clone_size: many; j_call: TRBJ1-2; v_call: TRBV15; cdr3_aa: CATSVRTGTGYTF; cdr3_nt: TGTGCCACCAGCGTCAGAACCGGGACGGGCTACACCTTC
d_call: NA; clone_size: many; j_call: TRBJ2-7; v_call: TRBV10-2; cdr3_aa: CASSESGQGYEQYF; cdr3_nt: TGCGCCAGCAGTGAGTCCGGGCAGGGGTACGAGCAGTACTTC
d_call: NA; clone_size: many; j_call: TRBJ2-1; v_call: TRBV20-1; cdr3_aa: CSANVGGEQFF; cdr3_nt: TGCAGTGCTAATGTCGGCGGGGAGCAGTTCTTC
d_call: NA; clone_size: many; j_call: TRBJ2-7; v_call: TRBV5-1; cdr3_aa: CASSLVSGDEQYF; cdr3_nt: TGCGCCAGCAGCTTGGTTTCAGGGGACGAGCAGTACTTC
d_call: NA; clone_size: many; j_call: TRBJ2-3; v_call: TRBV14; cdr3_aa: CASSRITMWDTQYF; cdr3_nt: TGTGCCAGCAGCCGTATAACCATGTGGGATACGCAGTATTTT
d_call: TRBD1; clone_size: NA; j_call: TRBJ1-6; v_call: TRBV28; cdr3_aa: CASRGSGTGYSPLHF; cdr3_nt: TGTGCCAGCAGAGGGTCCGGGACAGGGTATTCACCCCTCCACTTT
d_call: NA; clone_size: few; j_call: TRBJ1-2; v_call: TRBV6-6; cdr3_aa: CASFPPGHVREGYTF; cdr3_nt: TGTGCCAGTTTCCCCCCGGGACACGTAAGAGAAGGCTACACCTTC
d_call: TRBD2; clone_size: many; j_call: TRBJ2-5; v_call: TRBV6-5; cdr3_aa: CATRPAGGGTQYF; cdr3_nt: TGTGCCACTAGACCAGCGGGAGGGGGGACCCAGTACTTC
d_call: TRBD1; clone_size: NA; j_call: TRBJ1-3; v_call: TRBV29-1; cdr3_aa: CSDPGTGGSGNTIYF; cdr3_nt: TGCAGCGACCCCGGGACAGGGGGGTCTGGAAACACCATATATTTT
d_call: NA; clone_size: many; j_call: TRBJ2-5; v_call: TRBV7-9; cdr3_aa: CASSTSRETQYF; cdr3_nt: TGTGCCAGCAGCACCAGCAGGGAGACCCAGTACTTC